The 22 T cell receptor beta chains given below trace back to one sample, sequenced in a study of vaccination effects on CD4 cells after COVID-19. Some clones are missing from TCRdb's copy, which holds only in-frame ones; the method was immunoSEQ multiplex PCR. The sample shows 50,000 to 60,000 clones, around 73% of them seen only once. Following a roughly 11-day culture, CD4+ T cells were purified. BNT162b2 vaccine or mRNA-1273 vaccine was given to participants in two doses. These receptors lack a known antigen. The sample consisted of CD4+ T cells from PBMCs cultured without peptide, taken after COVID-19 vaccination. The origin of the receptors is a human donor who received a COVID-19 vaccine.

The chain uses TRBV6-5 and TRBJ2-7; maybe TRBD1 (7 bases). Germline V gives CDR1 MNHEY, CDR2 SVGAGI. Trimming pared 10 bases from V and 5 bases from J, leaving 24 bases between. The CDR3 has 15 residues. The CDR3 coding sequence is TGTGCCACCTCCAGGGGGGCCCTTCCTAGGAACGAGCAGTACTTC. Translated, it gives CATSRGALPRNEQYF.

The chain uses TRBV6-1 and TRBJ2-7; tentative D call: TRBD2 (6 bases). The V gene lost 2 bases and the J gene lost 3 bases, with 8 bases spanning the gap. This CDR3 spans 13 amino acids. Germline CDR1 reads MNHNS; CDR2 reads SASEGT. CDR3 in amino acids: CASSERGGYEQYF. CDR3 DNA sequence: TGTGCCAGCAGTGAAAGGGGAGGCTACGAGCAGTACTTC.

The CDR3: CASSLIGGMDTQYF. The CDR3 region has the DNA TGTGCCAGCAGTTTAATCGGGGGCATGGATACGCAGTATTTT. The gene calls are TRBV27 and TRBJ2-3, with D perhaps being TRBD1 or TRBD2 (6 bases each). Germline CDR1 is MNHEY and CDR2 is SMNVEV (reference sequence). Trimming removed 2 bases from V and 6 bases from J, with 12 bases in between. CDR3 length: 14 residues.

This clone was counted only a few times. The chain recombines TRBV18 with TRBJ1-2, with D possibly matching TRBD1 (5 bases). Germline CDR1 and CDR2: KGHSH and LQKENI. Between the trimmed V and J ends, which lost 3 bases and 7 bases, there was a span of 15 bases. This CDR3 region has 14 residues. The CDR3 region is CASSPLSGQGGYTF. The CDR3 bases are TGTGCCAGCTCACCCCTCTCAGGGCAAGGTGGCTACACCTTC.

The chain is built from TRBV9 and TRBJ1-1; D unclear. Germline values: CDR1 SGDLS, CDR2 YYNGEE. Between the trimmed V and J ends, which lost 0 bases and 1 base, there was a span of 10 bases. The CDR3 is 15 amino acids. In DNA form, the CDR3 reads TGTGCCAGCAGCGTAGAAATGGTGGGGAACACTGAAGCTTTCTTT. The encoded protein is CASSVEMVGNTEAFF.

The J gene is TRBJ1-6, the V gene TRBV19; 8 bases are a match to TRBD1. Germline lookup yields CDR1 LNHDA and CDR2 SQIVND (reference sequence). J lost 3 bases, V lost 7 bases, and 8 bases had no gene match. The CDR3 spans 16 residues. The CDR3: CASTLTGDHYNSPLHF. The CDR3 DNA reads TGTGCCAGTACCCTGACAGGGGATCACTATAATTCACCCCTCCACTTT.

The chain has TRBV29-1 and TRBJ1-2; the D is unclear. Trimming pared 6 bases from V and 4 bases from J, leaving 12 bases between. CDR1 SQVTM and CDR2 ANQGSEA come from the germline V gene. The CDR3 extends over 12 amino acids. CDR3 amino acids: CSVETVSYGYTF. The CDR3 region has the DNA TGCAGCGTAGAAACAGTAAGCTATGGCTACACCTTC.

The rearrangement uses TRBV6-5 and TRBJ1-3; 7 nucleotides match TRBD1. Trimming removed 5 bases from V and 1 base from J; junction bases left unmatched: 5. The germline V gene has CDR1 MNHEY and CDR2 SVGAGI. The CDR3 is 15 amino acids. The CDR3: CASSHQGGSGNTIYF. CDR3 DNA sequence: TGTGCCAGCAGTCACCAGGGGGGATCTGGAAACACCATATATTTT.

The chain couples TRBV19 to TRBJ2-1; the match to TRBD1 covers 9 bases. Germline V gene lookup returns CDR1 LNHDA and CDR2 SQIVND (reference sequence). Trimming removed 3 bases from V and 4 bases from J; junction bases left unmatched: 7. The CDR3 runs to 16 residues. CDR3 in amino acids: CASSIGTGWGYNEQFF. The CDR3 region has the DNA TGTGCCAGTAGTATCGGGACAGGGTGGGGGTACAATGAGCAGTTCTTC.

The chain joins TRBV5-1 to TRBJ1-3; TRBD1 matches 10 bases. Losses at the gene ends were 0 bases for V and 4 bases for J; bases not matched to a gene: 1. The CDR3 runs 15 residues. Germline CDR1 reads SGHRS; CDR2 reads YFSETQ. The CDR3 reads CASSLEGQGGNTIYF. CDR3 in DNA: TGCGCCAGCAGCTTGGAGGGACAGGGGGGAAACACCATATATTTT.

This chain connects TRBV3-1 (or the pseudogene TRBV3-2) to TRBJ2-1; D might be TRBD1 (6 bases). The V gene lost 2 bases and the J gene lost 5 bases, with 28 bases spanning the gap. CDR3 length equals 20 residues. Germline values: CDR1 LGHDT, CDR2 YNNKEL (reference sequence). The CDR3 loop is CASSQPNCPSRGLGHNEQFF. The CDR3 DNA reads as TGTGCCAGCAGCCAACCCAACTGCCCGAGCAGGGGATTGGGGCACAATGAGCAGTTCTTC.

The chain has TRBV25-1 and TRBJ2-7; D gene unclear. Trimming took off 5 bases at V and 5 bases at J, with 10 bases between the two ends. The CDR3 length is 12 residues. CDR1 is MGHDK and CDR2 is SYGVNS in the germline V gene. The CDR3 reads CASSPSRHEQYF. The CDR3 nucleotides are TGTGCCAGCAGTCCCTCTAGACACGAGCAGTACTTC.

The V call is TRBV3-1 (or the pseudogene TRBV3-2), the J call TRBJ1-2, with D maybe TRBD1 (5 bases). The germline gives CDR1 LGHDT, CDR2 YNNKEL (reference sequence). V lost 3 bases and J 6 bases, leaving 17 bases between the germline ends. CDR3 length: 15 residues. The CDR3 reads CASSQKGTTNDGYTF. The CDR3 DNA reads TGTGCCAGCAGCCAGAAGGGGACGACCAACGATGGCTACACCTTC.

The CDR3 DNA follows: TGTGCCAGCAGCCAAGTCAGAACAGGGCGCACTGAAGCTTTCTTT. Translated: CASSQVRTGRTEAFF. The V gene is TRBV3-1 (or the pseudogene TRBV3-2), the J gene TRBJ1-1; maybe TRBD1 (6 bases). CDR1 is LGHDT, CDR2 YNNKEL, per germline (reference sequence). Trimming cost V 1 base and J 4 bases, with 13 bases left between them. The CDR3 has 15 residues.

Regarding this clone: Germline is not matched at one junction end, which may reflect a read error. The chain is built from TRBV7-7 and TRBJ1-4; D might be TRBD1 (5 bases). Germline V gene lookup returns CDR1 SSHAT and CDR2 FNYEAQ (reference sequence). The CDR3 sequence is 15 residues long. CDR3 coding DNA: TGTGCTAGCAGCTTAGCGGCGGGACCTAATGAAAAACTGTTTTTT. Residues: CASSLAAGPNEKLFF. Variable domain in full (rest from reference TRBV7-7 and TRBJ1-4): GAGVSQSPRYKVTKRGQDVTLRCDPISSHATLYWYQQALGQGPEFLTYFNYEAQPDKSGLPSDRFSAERPEGSISTLTIQRTEQRDSAMYRCASSLAAGPNEKLFFGSGTQLSVL.

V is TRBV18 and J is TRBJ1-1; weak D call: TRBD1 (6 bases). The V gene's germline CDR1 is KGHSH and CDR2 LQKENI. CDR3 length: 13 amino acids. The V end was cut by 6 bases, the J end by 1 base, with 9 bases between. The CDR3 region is CASSWGQNTEAFF. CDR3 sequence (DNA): TGTGCCAGCTCGTGGGGACAGAACACTGAAGCTTTCTTT.

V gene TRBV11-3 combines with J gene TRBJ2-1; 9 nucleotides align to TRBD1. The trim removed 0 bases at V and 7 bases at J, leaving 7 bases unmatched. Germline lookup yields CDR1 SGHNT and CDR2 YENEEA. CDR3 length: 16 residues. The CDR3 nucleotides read TGTGCCAGCAGCTTAGAGTGGGGGACAGGGAGTAATGAGCAGTTCTTC. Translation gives CASSLEWGTGSNEQFF.

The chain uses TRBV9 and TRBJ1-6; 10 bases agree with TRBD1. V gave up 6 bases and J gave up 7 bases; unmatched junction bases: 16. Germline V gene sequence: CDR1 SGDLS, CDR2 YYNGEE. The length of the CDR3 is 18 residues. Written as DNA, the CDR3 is TGTGCCAGCACCGACCCCCTCGGGGCGGGACAGGGGAATTCACCCCTCCACTTT. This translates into CASTDPLGAGQGNSPLHF. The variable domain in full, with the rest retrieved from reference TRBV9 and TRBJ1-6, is DSGVTQTPKHLITATGQRVTLRCSPRSGDLSVYWYQQSLDQGLQFLIQYYNGEERAKGNILERFSAQQFPDLHSELNLSSLELGDSALYFCASTDPLGAGQGNSPLHFGNGTRLTVT.

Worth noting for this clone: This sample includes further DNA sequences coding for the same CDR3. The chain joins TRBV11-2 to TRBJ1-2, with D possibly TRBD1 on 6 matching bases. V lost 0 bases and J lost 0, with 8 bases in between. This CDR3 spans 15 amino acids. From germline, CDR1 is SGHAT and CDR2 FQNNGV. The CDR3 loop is CASSLDPGANYGYTF. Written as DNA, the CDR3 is TGTGCCAGCAGCTTAGATCCAGGGGCTAACTATGGCTACACCTTC.

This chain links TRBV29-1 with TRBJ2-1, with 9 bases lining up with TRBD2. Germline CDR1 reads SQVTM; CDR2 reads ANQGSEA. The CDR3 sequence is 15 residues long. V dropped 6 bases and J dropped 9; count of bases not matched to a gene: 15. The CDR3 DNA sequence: TGCAGCGTCTCCGCGGGGGGGAGGGGTAAGGGTGAGCAGTTCTTC. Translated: CSVSAGGRGKGEQFF.

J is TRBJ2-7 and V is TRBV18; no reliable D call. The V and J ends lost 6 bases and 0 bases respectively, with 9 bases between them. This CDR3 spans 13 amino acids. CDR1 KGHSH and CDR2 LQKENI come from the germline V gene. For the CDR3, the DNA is TGTGCCAGCTCTGTCGTGAGCTCCTACGAGCAGTACTTC. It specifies CASSVVSSYEQYF. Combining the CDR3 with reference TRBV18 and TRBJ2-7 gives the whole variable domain NAGVMQNPRHLVRRRGQEARLRCSPMKGHSHVYWYRQLPEEGLKFMVYLQKENIIDESGMPKERFSAEFPKEGPSILRIQQVVRGDSAAYFCASSVVSSYEQYFGPGTRLTVT.

CDR3 amino acids: CASSPGQGTYEQYF. The CDR3 bases are TGTGCCAGCAGCCCAGGACAGGGCACCTACGAGCAGTACTTC. The chain links TRBV7-9 to TRBJ2-7; TRBD1 agrees at 8 bases. Germline CDR1 SEHNR, CDR2 FQNEAQ (reference sequence). The CDR3 spans 14 residues. J gave up 2 bases and V 5 bases, and 5 bases lay outside the gene matches.